Shown below are 21 T cell receptor beta chains from a single sample sequenced in a study of blood T cell repertoires in COVID-19. Measured with immunoSEQ multiplex PCR; TCRdb has only the in-frame clones, and not every one. The sample shows about 300,000 clones, roughly 80% of them seen only once. The specimen sequenced was peripheral blood. These receptors were collected from a human donor with COVID-19, enrolled during active disease. The donor label of this sample is uncertain.

V gene TRBV9 combines with J gene TRBJ2-5, with 9 bases matching TRBD2. V was pared by 2 bases and J by 5 bases, with 7 bases of the junction left unmatched. The CDR3 is 15 residues long. Germline CDR1 and CDR2: SGDLS and YYNGEE. The CDR3: CASSVSAGGGETQYF. The CDR3, as DNA: TGTGCCAGCAGCGTCTCGGCGGGAGGGGGGGAGACCCAGTACTTC.

The sample holds many counts of this clone. The genes are TRBV6-1 and TRBJ1-3; TRBD1 is a possible D gene (6 bases). V lost 4 bases to trimming and J lost 0 bases, with 13 bases between them. This CDR3 contains 16 residues. CDR1 and CDR2 (germline): MNHNS, SASEGT. The CDR3 loop is CASSALQGSSGNTIYF. CDR3 DNA: TGTGCCAGCAGTGCGCTACAGGGAAGCTCTGGAAACACCATATATTTT.

CDR3 sequence reads: CASSLGQGVYEQYF. The CDR3 DNA reads as TGCGCCAGCAGCCTCGGACAGGGGGTCTACGAGCAGTACTTC. The rearrangement links TRBV5-1 to TRBJ2-7, with 10 bases aligning to TRBD1. The CDR3 extends over 14 amino acids. V gave up 4 bases and J gave up 3 bases; unmatched junction bases: 4. CDR1 and CDR2 from the germline V gene are SGHRS and YFSETQ.

This sequence joins TRBV30 and TRBJ1-3; TRBD1 is a possible D gene (5 bases). Trimming left V 3 bases short and J 0 bases short, with 9 bases between. This CDR3 comprises 14 residues. Germline V CDR1 and CDR2: GTSNPN, SVGIG (reference sequence). The CDR3 DNA is TGTGCCTGGAGGAGACAGCGCTCTGGAAACACCATATATTTT. It translates to CAWRRQRSGNTIYF.

The rearrangement links TRBV7-2 to TRBJ2-4, with a possible D match to TRBD2 (6 bases). Germline CDR1 reads SGHTA; CDR2 reads FQGNSA. V was cut by 0 bases and J by 0 bases, with 9 bases left in between. The CDR3 length is 16 residues. CDR3 nucleotide sequence: TGTGCCAGCAGCTTAGCTGGCGGGACAGCCAAAAACATTCAGTACTTC. Its translation: CASSLAGGTAKNIQYF.

The gene calls are TRBV5-1 and TRBJ1-6; the D is unclear. Germline assignment: CDR1 SGHRS and CDR2 YFSETQ. This CDR3 is built from 14 residues. The V and J ends lost 0 bases and 7 bases respectively, with 8 bases between them. CDR3 in amino acids: CASSLDGVNSPLHF. CDR3 in DNA: TGCGCCAGCAGCTTGGACGGGGTAAATTCACCCCTCCACTTT.

J is TRBJ2-7 and V is TRBV10-3; TRBD1 agrees at 8 bases. Per the germline V gene, CDR1 is ENHRY and CDR2 is SYGVKD. Unmatched junction bases numbered 6, after V lost 4 bases and J lost 4 bases. The CDR3 extends over 14 amino acids. The CDR3 sequence is CAISGSGQEYEQYF. CDR3 DNA sequence: TGTGCCATCAGTGGATCGGGACAGGAGTACGAGCAGTACTTC.

The chain couples TRBV4-1 to TRBJ2-2; 8 bases fit TRBD2. From germline, CDR1 is MGHRA and CDR2 YSYEKL. This CDR3 is built from 17 residues. The V segment lost 1 base and the J segment 4 bases; nucleotides outside the gene matches: 8. Here the CDR3 DNA reads TGCGCCAGCAGCCAAGTCCTGTCCAGCGGGGGCACCGGGGAGCTGTTTTTT. Its protein product is CASSQVLSSGGTGELFF.

The rearrangement joins TRBV25-1 to TRBJ1-1, with D maybe TRBD1 (6 bases). The germline V and J ends were trimmed by 4 bases and 11 bases, with 14 bases remaining between them. Germline assignment: CDR1 MGHDK and CDR2 SYGVNS. This CDR3 has 12 amino acids. Here the CDR3 reads CASSVTGIRAFF. CDR3 bases: TGTGCCAGCAGTGTCACAGGGATACGGGCTTTCTTT.

The chain employs TRBV15 and TRBJ2-1, with D perhaps matching TRBD1 (5 bases). CDR3 length: 14 residues. CDR1 and CDR2 from the germline V gene are LNHNV and YYDKDF (reference sequence). Trimming took 1 base from V and 6 from J, leaving 10 bases between them. Written as DNA, the CDR3 is TGTGCCACCAGCAGAGGCAGGGTGGGCAATGAGCAGTTCTTC. As protein: CATSRGRVGNEQFF.

Regarding this clone: Relative to the germline gene, one junction end is altered; a read error may explain this. V usage is TRBV7-7 and J usage is TRBJ2-3, with 9 bases aligning to TRBD1. CDR1 is SSHAT, CDR2 FNYEAQ, per germline (reference sequence). The CDR3 runs to 16 residues. The CDR3 sequence is CASSPTGTGITDTQYF. In DNA form, the CDR3 reads TGTGCTAGCAGCCCCACCGGGACAGGGATCACAGATACGCAGTATTTT.

The chain carries TRBV20-1 and TRBJ1-5; 8 bases map to TRBD1. This CDR3 contains 14 residues. CDR1 is DFQATT, CDR2 SNEGSKA, per germline (reference sequence). J gave up 6 bases and V 3 bases, and 7 bases lay outside the gene matches. In DNA, the CDR3 is TGCAGTGCTAGTGGGCAGGGGGCGATTCAGCCCCAGCATTTT. Its translation: CSASGQGAIQPQHF.

The chain joins TRBV5-4 to TRBJ1-5; the D is unclear. Germline values: CDR1 SGHNT, CDR2 YYREEE (reference sequence). The germline V and J ends were trimmed by 0 bases and 11 bases, with 12 bases remaining between them. The CDR3 sequence is 13 residues long. This chain's CDR3 is CASSLGRESAQHF. For the CDR3, the DNA is TGTGCCAGCAGCTTGGGCCGGGAATCGGCCCAGCATTTT.

As DNA, the CDR3 is TGTGCCAGCAGCTTAGTTAGGACAGGGGACACCGGGGAGCTGTTTTTT. Its translation is CASSLVRTGDTGELFF. The rearrangement joins TRBV7-2 to TRBJ2-2, with TRBD1 matching over 9 bases. V shed 1 base, J shed 3 bases, and the junction held 3 bases outside the gene matches. This CDR3 contains 16 residues. Germline V CDR1 and CDR2: SGHTA, FQGNSA.

The rearrangement joins TRBV27 to TRBJ2-2, with TRBD2 matching 9 bases. The CDR3 loop spans 15 amino acids. Per the germline V gene, CDR1 is MNHEY and CDR2 is SMNVEV (reference sequence). J lost 8 bases, V lost 5 bases, and 9 bases had no gene match. CDR3 amino acids: CASSPLAGVAGELFF. In DNA, the CDR3 is TGTGCCAGCAGTCCCTTAGCGGGAGTTGCGGGGGAGCTGTTTTTT.

In DNA form, the CDR3 reads TGCGCCAGCAGCCCGGGACAGGGGGAAGGGTATGGCTACACCTTC. Translated: CASSPGQGEGYGYTF. V gene TRBV5-1 combines with J gene TRBJ1-2; TRBD1 matches at 11 bases. CDR3 length: 15 residues. Germline V lookup: CDR1 SGHRS, CDR2 YFSETQ. The J segment lost 5 bases and the V segment lost 4 bases, leaving 7 bases of the junction unmatched.

V and J are TRBV11-2 and TRBJ2-7; TRBD2 matches at 8 bases. The CDR3 is 16 amino acids. The trim removed 1 base at V and 3 bases at J, leaving 8 bases unmatched. CDR1 SGHAT and CDR2 FQNNGV come from the germline V gene. The CDR3, as DNA: TGTGCCAGCAGCTTAGGGCGGCTAGCGGGTTTCTACGAGCAGTACTTC. Amino acids: CASSLGRLAGFYEQYF.

J is TRBJ1-1 and V is TRBV28; TRBD1 might be the D (5 bases). Germline CDR1 and CDR2: MDHEN and SYDVKM. This CDR3 is 14 amino acids long. The V and J ends lost 7 bases and 0 bases respectively, with 12 bases between them. The CDR3 nucleotides read TGTGCCAGCAACCCCGGGGGGTTGAACACTGAAGCTTTCTTT. Residues: CASNPGGLNTEAFF.

This chain joins TRBV5-6 and TRBJ2-2; the D gene is possibly TRBD2 (6 bases). This CDR3 is built from 15 residues. Germline V gene sequence: CDR1 SGHDT, CDR2 YYEEEE. V was clipped by 4 bases and J by 1 base, with 11 bases between them. The CDR3 sequence: CASSRSGWNTGELFF. CDR3 in DNA: TGTGCCAGCAGCCGAAGCGGGTGGAACACCGGGGAGCTGTTTTTT.

The chain combines TRBV25-1 with TRBJ1-5, with 9 bases lining up with TRBD1. V lost 4 bases and J lost 3; bases outside the gene matches: 10. Germline loops: CDR1 MGHDK, CDR2 SYGVNS. The length of the CDR3 is 17 residues. The CDR3 region has the DNA TGTGCCAGCAGTGGACCGGGACAGGGTCGGGACAATCAGCCCCAGCATTTT. Its translation: CASSGPGQGRDNQPQHF.

This chain joins TRBV5-1 and TRBJ2-7, with 11 bases identical to TRBD2. Germline trimming cut 4 bases from V and 0 bases from J; bases unmatched to any gene: 0. Germline CDR1 SGHRS, CDR2 YFSETQ. This CDR3 spans 14 amino acids. The CDR3 reads CASSTSGGSYEQYF. CDR3 in DNA: TGCGCCAGCAGCACTAGCGGGGGCTCCTACGAGCAGTACTTC. The full variable domain, with the rest looked up from reference TRBV5-1 and TRBJ2-7, is KAGVTQTPRYLIKTRGQQVTLSCSPISGHRSVSWYQQTPGQGLQFLFEYFSETQRNKGNFPGRFSGRQFSNSRSEMNVSTLELGDSALYLCASSTSGGSYEQYFGPGTRLTVT.